Sequencing of this TCR beta chain was carried out in a study of metastatic and nonmetastatic thyroid tumors. Study in general: Repertoires from malignant and benign thyroid patients were compared across blood and tumor or nodule tissue. Study results and caveats: According to reports, the diversity of TCR beta was significantly higher in malignant thyroid tumors than in benign nodules, and this held in both blood and tumor samples.

The CDR3 sequence is 15 residues long. With 4 bases removed from V and 2 bases from J, the gap between germline ends came to 15 bases. The germline gives CDR1 GTSNPN, CDR2 SVGIG (reference sequence). Per the study methods: The study built a papillary thyroid cancer distant-metastasis classifier from CDR3 differences across clinicopathological groups. TCRdb re-called clones via MiXCR from the PCR reads. The V and J calls reflect TCRdb's pipeline rather than the authors' work. The table lists around 14,000 clones, roughly 23% of them singletons. This clone appeared many times. Its antigen is not identified. Nobody among the patients had been given any treatment before thyroid surgery.

Sequenced sample: tumor tissue. The source is a female donor with papillary thyroid cancer or a benign thyroid nodule (not recorded which). Some clones in this sample may be carry-over from other donors' samples. This chain uses TRBV30 with TRBJ1-3, with TRBD1 as a possible D gene (6 bases). CDR3 protein: CAWTRSGEAGNTIYF. Here the CDR3 DNA reads TGTGCCTGGACGCGATCAGGGGAGGCTGGAAACACCATATATTTT.